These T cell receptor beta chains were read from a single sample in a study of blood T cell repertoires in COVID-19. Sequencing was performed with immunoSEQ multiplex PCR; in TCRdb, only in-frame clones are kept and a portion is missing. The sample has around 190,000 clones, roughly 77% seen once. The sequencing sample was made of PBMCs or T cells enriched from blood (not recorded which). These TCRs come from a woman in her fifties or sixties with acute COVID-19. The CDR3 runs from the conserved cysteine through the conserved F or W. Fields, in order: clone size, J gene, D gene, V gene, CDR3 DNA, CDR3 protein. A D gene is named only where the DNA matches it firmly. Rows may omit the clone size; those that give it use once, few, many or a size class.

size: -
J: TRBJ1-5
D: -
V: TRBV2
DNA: TGTGCCAGCAGTGAACGATGGGACACCAGCAATCAGCCCCAGCATTTT
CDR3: CASSERWDTSNQPQHF

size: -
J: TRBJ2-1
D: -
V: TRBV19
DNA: TGTGCCAGTAGTTTCAGGGGTGTCTCCTACAATGAGCAGTTCTTC
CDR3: CASSFRGVSYNEQFF

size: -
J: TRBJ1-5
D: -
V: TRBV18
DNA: TGTGCCAGCTCCCTGCGAACCGGCAATCAGCCCCAGCATTTT
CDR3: CASSLRTGNQPQHF

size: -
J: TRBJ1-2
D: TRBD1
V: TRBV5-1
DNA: TGCGCCAGCAGCATCACCGGGACAGGGTTCTTGGAAGGATCTGGTGGCTACACCTTC
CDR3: CASSITGTGFLEGSGGYTF

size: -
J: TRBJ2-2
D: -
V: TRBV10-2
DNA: TGCGCCAGCAGTGAGTCTGAATTCAGGGTCATGTCCGGGGAGCTGTTTTTT
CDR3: CASSESEFRVMSGELFF

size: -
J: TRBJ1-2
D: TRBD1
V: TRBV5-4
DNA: TGTGCCAGCAGCTTTGGACAGGGGGACTATGGCTACACCTTC
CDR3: CASSFGQGDYGYTF

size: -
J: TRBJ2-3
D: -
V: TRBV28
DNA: TGTGCCAGCAGTTTATTGCTCGAGGGCACAGATACGCAGTATTTT
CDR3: CASSLLLEGTDTQYF

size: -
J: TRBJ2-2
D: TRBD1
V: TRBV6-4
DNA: TGTGCCAGCAGTGAAGGTCTAGGGACAGAACTTGCTGAGGAGCTGTTTTTT
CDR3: CASSEGLGTELAEELFF

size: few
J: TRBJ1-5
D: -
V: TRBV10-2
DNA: TGCGCCAGCAAAGGAGGGAATCAGCCCCAGCATTTT
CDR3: CASKGGNQPQHF

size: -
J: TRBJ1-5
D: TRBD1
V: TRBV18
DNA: TGTGCCAGCTCTCCAGGACAGGTCCTAAAGCCCCAGCATTTT
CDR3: CASSPGQVLKPQHF

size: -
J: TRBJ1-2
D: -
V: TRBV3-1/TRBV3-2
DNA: TGTGCCAGCAGCCAGGACAGCTATGGCTACACCTTC
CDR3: CASSQDSYGYTF

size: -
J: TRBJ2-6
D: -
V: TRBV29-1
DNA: TGCAGCGTCGCTCAGTCCCCCGGGGCCAACGTCCTGACTTTC
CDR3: CSVAQSPGANVLTF

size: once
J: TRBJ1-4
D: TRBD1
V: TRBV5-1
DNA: TGCGCCAGCAGCAGCGGGGGGACAGGACCATCAAATGAAAAACTGTTTTTT
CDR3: CASSSGGTGPSNEKLFF

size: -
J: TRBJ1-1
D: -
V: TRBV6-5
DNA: TGTGCCAGCGACTCAAGGGGGTCCTTCACTGAAGCTTTCTTT
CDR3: CASDSRGSFTEAFF

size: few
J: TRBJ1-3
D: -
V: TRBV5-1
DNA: TGCGCCAGCAGCCATGACGGGAACTCTGGAAACACCATATATTTT
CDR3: CASSHDGNSGNTIYF

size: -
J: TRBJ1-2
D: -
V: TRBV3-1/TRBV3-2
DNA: TGTGCCAGCAGCCAAAGGGCAGGGGAACCCTATGGCTACACCTTC
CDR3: CASSQRAGEPYGYTF

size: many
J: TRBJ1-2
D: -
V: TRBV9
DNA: TGTGCCAGCAGCGTGGACAGAAACTATGGCTACACCTTC
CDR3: CASSVDRNYGYTF

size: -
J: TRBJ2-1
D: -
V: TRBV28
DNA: TGTGCCAGCAGTTCCCCGGGACTTTCCTCCTACAATGAGCAGTTCTTC
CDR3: CASSSPGLSSYNEQFF

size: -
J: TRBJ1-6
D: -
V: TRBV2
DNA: TGTGCCAGCAGTGTCAGGGATAATTCACCCCTCCACTTT
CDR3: CASSVRDNSPLHF

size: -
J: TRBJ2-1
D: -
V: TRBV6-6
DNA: TGTGCCAGCTTTACAGGAGCCCCCTACAATGAGCAGTTCTTC
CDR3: CASFTGAPYNEQFF

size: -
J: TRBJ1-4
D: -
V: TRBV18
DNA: TGTGCCAGCTCACCAGGAGGAACTAATGAAAAACTGTTTTTT
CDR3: CASSPGGTNEKLFF